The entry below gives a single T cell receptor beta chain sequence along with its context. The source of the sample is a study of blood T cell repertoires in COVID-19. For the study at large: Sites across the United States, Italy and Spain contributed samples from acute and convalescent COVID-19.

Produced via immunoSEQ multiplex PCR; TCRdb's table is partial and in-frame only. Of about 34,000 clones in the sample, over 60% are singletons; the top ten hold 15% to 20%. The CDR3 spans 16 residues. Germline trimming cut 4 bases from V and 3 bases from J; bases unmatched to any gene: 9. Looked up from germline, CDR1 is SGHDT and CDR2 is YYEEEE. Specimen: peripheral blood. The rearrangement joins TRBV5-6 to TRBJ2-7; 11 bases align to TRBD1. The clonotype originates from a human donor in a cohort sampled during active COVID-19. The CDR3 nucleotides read TGTGCCAGCAGCCAGGACAGGGGGCGGGGTAACTACGAGCAGTACTTC. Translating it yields CASSQDRGRGNYEQYF. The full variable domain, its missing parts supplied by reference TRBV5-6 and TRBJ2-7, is DAGVTQSPTHLIKTRGQQVTLRCSPKSGHDTVSWYQQALGQGPQFIFQYYEEEERQRGNFPDRFSGHQFPNYSSELNVNALLLGDSALYLCASSQDRGRGNYEQYFGPGTRLTVT.